This entry concerns a single TCR beta chain. The antigen is unknown. This CDR3 spans 11 amino acids. Germline CDR1 and CDR2: MDHEN and SYDVKM. Trimming took off 1 base at V and 8 bases at J, with 3 bases between the two ends. Here immunoSEQ multiplex PCR was the method, and the copy in TCRdb shows in-frame clones only, minus some. The profile shows 40,000 or so clones, roughly 49% of them singletons. These data belong to a study of cytotoxic CD8 clonotypes in ibrutinib-treated CLL. Across the whole study: For this cohort, patients were about a dozen relapsed/refractory and approximately 14 treatment-naive, while under 18 were IGHV unmutated.

Findings and limits, study-wide: The public clonotypes identified were infrequent and showed contraction or stability on treatment.

V and J are TRBV28 and TRBJ2-1, with D hard to call. This sample comprised PBMCs, obtained before ibrutinib treatment. The sequence was collected from a human donor with chronic lymphocytic leukemia. The CDR3 DNA follows: TGTGCCAGCAGTTTATACGATGAGCAGTTCTTC. Protein: CASSLYDEQFF.